Sequencing of this T cell receptor (beta chain) was carried out in a study of T cell responses to AZD1222 COVID-19 vaccine. Study details: Second-dose groups at about 4 or about 12 weeks were pooled.

Concerning this clone itself: What it binds is not known.

Study outcomes and limitations: Variant regions that are unmutated are reportedly the target of nearly half of spike-specific TCRs. A mostly white British donor set with more females was recruited, and clonal diversity was possibly underestimated.

Germline V lookup: CDR1 MNHEY, CDR2 SMNVEV (reference sequence). There are 16 residues in the CDR3. Trimming cost V 6 bases and J 0 bases, with 18 bases left between them. Repertoires were generated with immunoSEQ multiplex PCR, while TCRdb's copy carries only in-frame clones and drops some. This sample carries fewer than 200,000 clones, 70% to 90% of them seen once, and the ten largest clones take roughly 6.5%. The chain recombines TRBV27 with TRBJ2-7; D is undetermined. Sequenced material: peripheral blood, taken on day 0 of AZD1222 vaccination. This clonotype originated in an adult in good health. CDR3 loop: CASSLGSRLSSYEQYF. The CDR3 DNA reads TGTGCCAGCAGCCTTGGAAGCAGACTGAGCTCCTACGAGCAGTACTTC.